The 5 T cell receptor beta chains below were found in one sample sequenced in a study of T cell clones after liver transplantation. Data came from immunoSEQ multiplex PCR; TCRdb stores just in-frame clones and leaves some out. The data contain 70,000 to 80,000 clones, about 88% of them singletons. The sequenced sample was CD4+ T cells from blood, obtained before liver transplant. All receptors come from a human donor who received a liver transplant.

CDR3 nucleotide sequence: TGTGCCAGCTCCACTAGCGGGATCCTCTACGAGCAGTACTTC. Translated: CASSTSGILYEQYF. The V gene is TRBV18, the J gene TRBJ2-7; 10 bases are shared with TRBD2. CDR1 and CDR2 (germline): KGHSH, LQKENI. Trimming removed 6 bases from V and 3 bases from J; junction bases left unmatched: 5. The CDR3 is made up of 14 amino acids.

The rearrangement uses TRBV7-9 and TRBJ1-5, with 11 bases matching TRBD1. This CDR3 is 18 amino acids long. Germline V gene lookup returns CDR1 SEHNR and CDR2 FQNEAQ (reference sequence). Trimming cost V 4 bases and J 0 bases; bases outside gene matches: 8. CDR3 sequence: CASSSDRDRGYSNQPQHF. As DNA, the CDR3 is TGTGCCAGCAGCTCAGACCGGGACAGGGGGTATAGCAATCAGCCCCAGCATTTT.

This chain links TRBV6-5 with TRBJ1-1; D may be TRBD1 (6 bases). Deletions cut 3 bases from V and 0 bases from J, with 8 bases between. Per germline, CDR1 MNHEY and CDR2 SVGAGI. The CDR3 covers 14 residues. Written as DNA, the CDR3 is TGTGCCAGCAGTTATGGGGGGCTGAACACTGAAGCTTTCTTT. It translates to CASSYGGLNTEAFF.

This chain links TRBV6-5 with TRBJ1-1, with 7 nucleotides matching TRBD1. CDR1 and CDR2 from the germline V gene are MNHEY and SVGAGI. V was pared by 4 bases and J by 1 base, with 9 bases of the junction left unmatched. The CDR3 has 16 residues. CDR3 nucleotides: TGTGCCAGCAGTTCCGCTTTACAGGGGAAGAACACTGAAGCTTTCTTT. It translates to CASSSALQGKNTEAFF.

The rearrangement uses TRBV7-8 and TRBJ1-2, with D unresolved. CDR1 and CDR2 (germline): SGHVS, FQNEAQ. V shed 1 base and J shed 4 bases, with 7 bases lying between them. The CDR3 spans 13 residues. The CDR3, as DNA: TGTGCCAGCAGCTTAGAGCCAACCTATGGCTACACCTTC. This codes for CASSLEPTYGYTF. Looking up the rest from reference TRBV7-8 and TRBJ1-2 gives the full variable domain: GAGVSQSPRYKVAKRGQDVALRCDPISGHVSLFWYQQALGQGPEFLTYFQNEAQLDKSGLPSDRFFAERPEGSVSTLKIQRTQQEDSAVYLCASSLEPTYGYTFGSGTRLTVV.